The 20 T cell receptor beta chains below all came from one sample that was sequenced in a study of blood T cells in healthy people across ages. Primed by a sample-barcoded 5' primer and a J-beta primer mix, a second PCR proceeded for 7 to 11 cycles. TCRdb reanalysed the 5' RACE reads using MiXCR and keeps one entry per CDR3 protein. The sample includes over 600,000 distinct CDR3 sequences, approximately 40% seen only once; the top ten take around 30%. The specimen was blood. These receptors all come from a man older than 75 in good health.

This clonotype was detected many times. The genes are TRBV5-1 and TRBJ1-2, with 7 bases lining up with TRBD1. This CDR3 has 14 residues. CDR1 SGHRS and CDR2 YFSETQ come from the germline V gene. J was trimmed by 4 bases and V by 4 bases; bases with no gene match: 7. CDR3 bases: TGCGCCAGCAGCGGAGACAGGGTGACCTATGGCTACACCTTC. Its protein product is CASSGDRVTYGYTF.

This rearrangement joins TRBV20-1 to TRBJ2-7, with a weak D call TRBD2 (6 bases). The CDR3 is 14 amino acids. V lost 6 bases and J 4 bases, leaving 19 bases between the germline ends. Germline CDR1 and CDR2: DFQATT and SNEGSKA (reference sequence). CDR3 residues: CSANGERAQYEQYF. In DNA form, the CDR3 reads TGCAGTGCCAACGGGGAGCGGGCCCAGTACGAGCAGTACTTC.

This clonotype came up many times. The chain has TRBV11-2 and TRBJ2-7; 8 nucleotides align to TRBD1. V shed 5 bases and J 2 bases; nucleotides not matched to a gene: 8. The CDR3 totals 15 residues. Germline assignment: CDR1 SGHAT and CDR2 FQNNGV. The CDR3 loop is CASSIARTGTYEQYF. In DNA, the CDR3 is TGTGCCAGCAGCATCGCCCGGACAGGGACCTACGAGCAGTACTTC.

This rearrangement joins TRBV12-3 or TRBV12-4 to TRBJ2-6, with 13 bases matching TRBD2. Losses at the gene ends were 6 bases for V and 2 bases for J; bases not matched to a gene: 4. There are 17 residues in the CDR3. In DNA, the CDR3 is TGTGCCAGCAGCGTACTAGCGGGAGGGCCTGGGGCCAACGTCCTGACTTTC. This sequence encodes CASSVLAGGPGANVLTF.

The chain carries TRBV7-3 and TRBJ2-5; TRBD2 matches 13 bases. The better agreement between TRBJ2-1 and the DNA end casts doubt on the J call. CDR1 SGHTA and CDR2 FQGTGA come from the germline V gene. The CDR3 has 17 residues. As DNA, the CDR3 is TGTGCCAGCAGCTTAAGAGGACTAGCGGGAGTTGGAGAGACCCAGTTCTTC. Translated, it gives CASSLRGLAGVGETQFF.

There are a few counts of this clonotype. The gene calls are TRBV6-2 or TRBV6-3 and TRBJ2-3, with D perhaps matching TRBD1 (5 bases). The CDR3 loop spans 14 amino acids. CDR1 is MNHEY and CDR2 is SVGEGT in the germline V gene. With 7 bases removed from V and 2 bases from J, the gap between germline ends came to 13 bases. CDR3 in DNA: TGTGCCAGCAAGGACAATCGGATCACAGATACGCAGTATTTT. Amino acids: CASKDNRITDTQYF.

The chain has TRBV29-1 and TRBJ2-1; possible D gene TRBD2, 6 bases. Deletions cut 1 base from V and 4 bases from J, with 14 bases between. Germline values: CDR1 SQVTM, CDR2 ANQGSEA. There are 15 residues in the CDR3. CDR3 residues: CSVEGAGPGYNEQFF. The CDR3 bases are TGCAGCGTTGAAGGGGCGGGACCTGGGTACAATGAGCAGTTCTTC.

The chain joins TRBV12-3 or TRBV12-4 to TRBJ1-1, with 11 bases identical to TRBD1. The CDR3 runs to 15 residues. J gave up 4 bases and V 2 bases, and 3 bases lay outside the gene matches. CDR3 in DNA: TGTGCCAGCAGTTTATTGGGGACAGGGGGCACTGAAGCTTTCTTT. This gives the protein CASSLLGTGGTEAFF.

A single count supports this clonotype. The J gene is TRBJ2-2, the V gene TRBV20-1; TRBD2 aligns across 9 bases. Germline assignment: CDR1 DFQATT and CDR2 SNEGSKA (reference sequence). The J segment lost 4 bases and the V segment lost 1 base, leaving 4 bases of the junction unmatched. The CDR3 has 15 residues. This CDR3 reads CSARVLAGFTGELFF. The CDR3, as DNA: TGCAGTGCTAGAGTCCTAGCGGGGTTCACCGGGGAGCTGTTTTTT.

This clonotype was seen more than once but under ten times. The chain employs TRBV28 and TRBJ2-1; 10 positions agree with TRBD1. The CDR3 contains 12 residues. The germline gives CDR1 MDHEN, CDR2 SYDVKM. The V segment lost 8 bases and the J segment 10 bases; nucleotides outside the gene matches: 5. The CDR3 here is CASGGQGREQFF. The CDR3 nucleotides are TGTGCCAGCGGGGGACAGGGGAGGGAGCAGTTCTTC.

This chain joins TRBV3-1 and TRBJ2-7; 7 positions match TRBD1. The CDR3 sequence is 14 residues long. Germline V gene lookup returns CDR1 LGHDT and CDR2 YNNKEL (reference sequence). V was clipped by 4 bases and J by 1 base; unmatched bases: 4. As DNA, the CDR3 is TGTGCCAGCAGCCCCGGGGACAGTTCCTACGAGCAGTACTTC. Its translation: CASSPGDSSYEQYF.

The chain joins TRBV7-9 to TRBJ1-4, with 7 positions matching TRBD1. The J segment lost 6 bases and the V segment lost 5 bases, leaving 9 bases of the junction unmatched. Germline CDR1 and CDR2: SEHNR and FQNEAQ (reference sequence). This CDR3 has 15 residues. The DNA for the CDR3 is TGTGCCAGCAGCCGACGCCAGGGGGAAGATGAAAAACTGTTTTTT. Its translation: CASSRRQGEDEKLFF.

This clonotype was found a few times. J is TRBJ2-6 and V is TRBV5-1, with 12 bases aligning to TRBD2. With 2 bases clipped from V and 1 base from J, the junction kept 1 base outside the gene matches. Germline assignment: CDR1 SGHRS and CDR2 YFSETQ. The CDR3 consists of 17 residues. CDR3 residues: CASSFLAGGSGANVLTF. The DNA of the CDR3 is TGCGCCAGCAGCTTCCTAGCGGGAGGGTCTGGGGCCAACGTCCTGACTTTC.

This chain joins TRBV27 and TRBJ2-7; D possibly corresponds to TRBD2 (7 bases). CDR1 and CDR2 from the germline V gene are MNHEY and SMNVEV (reference sequence). Trimming left V 5 bases short and J 6 bases short, with 17 bases between. The CDR3 is 14 amino acids. The CDR3 here is CASSPRMGGLEQYF. For the CDR3, the DNA is TGTGCCAGCAGTCCCAGGATGGGGGGGCTCGAGCAGTACTTC.

The chain couples TRBV28 to TRBJ2-2; 11 nucleotides match TRBD2. The CDR3 extends over 17 amino acids. Germline lookup yields CDR1 MDHEN and CDR2 SYDVKM. V lost 3 bases and J lost 6; bases outside the gene matches: 9. CDR3 sequence: CASSFLAGGRGPGELFF. CDR3 nucleotides: TGTGCCAGCAGTTTTCTAGCGGGAGGTCGGGGACCCGGGGAGCTGTTTTTT.

The chain uses TRBV6-1 and TRBJ1-5, with D tentatively TRBD1 (5 bases). Germline V CDR1 and CDR2: MNHNS, SASEGT. The CDR3 extends over 16 amino acids. V gave up 7 bases and J gave up 2 bases, with 18 bases separating them. CDR3 sequence: CASNTDGGAGNQPQHF. Written as DNA, the CDR3 is TGTGCCAGCAACACAGATGGTGGGGCCGGCAATCAGCCCCAGCATTTT.

This clonotype was found a few times. The rearrangement links TRBV7-2 to TRBJ2-1; 8 positions agree with TRBD2. The CDR3 length is 15 residues. The germline V gene encodes CDR1 SGHTA and CDR2 FQGNSA. V was pared by 5 bases and J by 4 bases, with 7 bases of the junction left unmatched. This CDR3 reads CASSPGLGGYNEQFF. CDR3 DNA sequence: TGTGCCAGCAGCCCGGGACTAGGGGGGTACAATGAGCAGTTCTTC.

V and J are TRBV7-2 and TRBJ2-4; 13 positions match TRBD2. The CDR3 has 17 residues. The J segment lost 13 bases and the V segment lost 5 bases, leaving 17 bases of the junction unmatched. Germline CDR1 SGHTA, CDR2 FQGNSA. In nucleotides, the CDR3 is TGTGCCAGCAGCCCGATACTAGCGGGAGGGCCCCACAATGAGCAGTACTTC. Encoded protein: CASSPILAGGPHNEQYF.

This clonotype was seen only a few times. V is TRBV28 and J is TRBJ1-2; D possibly corresponds to TRBD1 (6 bases). Deletions cut 2 bases from V and 7 bases from J, with 11 bases between. Germline loops: CDR1 MDHEN, CDR2 SYDVKM. The CDR3 consists of 13 residues. In DNA, the CDR3 is TGTGCCAGCAGTTTACAGGGGCAGCGTGGCTACACCTTC. Protein product: CASSLQGQRGYTF.

The CDR3 DNA sequence: TGCAGTGCTACGAAGCGGGAGGGCAGCGGGAATGAGCAGTACTTC. This codes for CSATKREGSGNEQYF. The V and J genes are TRBV20-1 and TRBJ2-5, with TRBD2 identical over 10 bases. This CDR3 region has 15 residues. From germline, CDR1 is DFQATT and CDR2 SNEGSKA (reference sequence). Trimming took 4 bases from V and 11 from J; bases not matched to a gene: 16.